This T cell receptor beta chain was identified in a study of cytomegalovirus exposure and HLA in healthy donors. On the study more broadly: The approximately 130 validation repertoires were reported in a later analysis to have been generated on the same platform as the roughly 720 first-cohort repertoires. General study findings and limits: Subsequent analysis found a tendency for first-cohort TCR clusters to co-occur within the 120 or so validation repertoires. Reportedly, diagnosis of cytomegalovirus status by the classifier showed high specificity and sensitivity.

Sequencing was performed with immunoSEQ multiplex PCR; in TCRdb, only in-frame clones are kept and a portion is missing. The table includes about 330,000 clones, about 90% detected once. This clone appeared once. Its antigen is undetermined. CDR3 length: 15 amino acids. Germline lookup yields CDR1 MDHEN and CDR2 SYDVKM. The V and J ends lost 2 bases and 5 bases, in that order; junction bases with no gene match: 4. The donors belonged to the approximately 110-subject validation cohort, separate from the roughly 670-subject first cohort. Sample: PBMCs. The chain joins TRBV28 to TRBJ1-5, with 9 bases identical to TRBD1. The receptor was isolated from a woman in her 30s in good health and CMV-seropositive. The CDR3 sequence is CASSLVRTGDQPQHF. CDR3 DNA: TGTGCCAGCAGTTTAGTTCGGACAGGGGATCAGCCCCAGCATTTT.